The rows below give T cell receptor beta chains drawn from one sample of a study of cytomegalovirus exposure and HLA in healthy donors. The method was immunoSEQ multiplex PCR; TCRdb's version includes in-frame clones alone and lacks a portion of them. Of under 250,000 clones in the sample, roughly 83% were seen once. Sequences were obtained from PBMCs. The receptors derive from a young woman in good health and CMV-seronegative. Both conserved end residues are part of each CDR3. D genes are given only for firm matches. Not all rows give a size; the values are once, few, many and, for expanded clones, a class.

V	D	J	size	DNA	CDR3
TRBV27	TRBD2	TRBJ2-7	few	TGTGCCAGCCGCGGGGGGCCGCCCTTTACCTACGAGCAGTACTTC	CASRGGPPFTYEQYF
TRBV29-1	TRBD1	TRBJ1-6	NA	TGCAGCGCTCAGGGACAGATAGATTCACCCCTCCACTTT	CSAQGQIDSPLHF
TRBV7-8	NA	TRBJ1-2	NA	TGTGCCAGCAGCTTATCAGGAGGCAGGTTGAACTATGGCTACACCTTC	CASSLSGGRLNYGYTF
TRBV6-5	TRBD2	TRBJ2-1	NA	TGTGCCAGCAGGCTGGCGGGAGGAACCTACAATGAGCAGTTCTTC	CASRLAGGTYNEQFF
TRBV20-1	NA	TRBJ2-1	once	TGCAGTGCCCAGTCCTACAATGAGCAGTTCTTC	CSAQSYNEQFF
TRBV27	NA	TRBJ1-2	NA	TGTGCCAGCATGATGGTCGGCGGCGGCTACACCTTC	CASMMVGGGYTF
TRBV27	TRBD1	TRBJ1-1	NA	TGTGCCAGCAGCCCGCAGGGACAGCTCATGAACACTGAAGCTTTCTTT	CASSPQGQLMNTEAFF
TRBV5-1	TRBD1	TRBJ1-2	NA	TGCGCCAGCAGCCCAGGGGGTGGATATGGCTACACCTTC	CASSPGGGYGYTF
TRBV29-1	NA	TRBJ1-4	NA	TGCAGCGTTGGCAGGGGTGAAAAACTGTTTTTT	CSVGRGEKLFF
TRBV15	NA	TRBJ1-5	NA	TGTGCCACCAGCTCAAGAGGGGGCAATCAGCCCCAGCATTTT	CATSSRGGNQPQHF
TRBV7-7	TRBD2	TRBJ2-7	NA	TGTGCCAGCAGCGAAACGACTAGCGGGACGGAGCAGTACTTC	CASSETTSGTEQYF
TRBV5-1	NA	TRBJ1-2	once	TGCGCCAGCAGCTCCGACGGAGCTAACTATGGCTACACCTTC	CASSSDGANYGYTF
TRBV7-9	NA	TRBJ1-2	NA	TGTGCCAGCAGCTTAATGAGTAGGGAGGGCTACACCTTC	CASSLMSREGYTF
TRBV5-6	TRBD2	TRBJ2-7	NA	TGTGCCAGCAGCTGGACTAGGTCGAGTGGGTACGAGCAGTACTTC	CASSWTRSSGYEQYF